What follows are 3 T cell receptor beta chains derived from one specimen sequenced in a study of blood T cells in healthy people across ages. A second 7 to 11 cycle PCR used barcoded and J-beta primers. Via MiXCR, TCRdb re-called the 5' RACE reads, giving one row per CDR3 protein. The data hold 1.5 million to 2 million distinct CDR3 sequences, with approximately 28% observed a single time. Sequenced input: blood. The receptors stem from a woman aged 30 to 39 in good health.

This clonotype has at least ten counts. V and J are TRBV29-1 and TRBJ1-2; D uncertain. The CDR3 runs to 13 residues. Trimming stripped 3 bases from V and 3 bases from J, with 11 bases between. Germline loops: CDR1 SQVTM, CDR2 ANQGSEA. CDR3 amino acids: CSVDTGSYYGYTF. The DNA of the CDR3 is TGCAGCGTTGATACCGGCAGCTACTATGGCTACACCTTC.

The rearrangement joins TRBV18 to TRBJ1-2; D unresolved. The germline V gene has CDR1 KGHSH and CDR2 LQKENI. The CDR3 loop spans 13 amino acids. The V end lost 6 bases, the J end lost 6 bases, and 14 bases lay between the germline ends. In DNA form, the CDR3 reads TGTGCCAGCTCTCGGGCCCAAACGGATGGCTACACCTTC. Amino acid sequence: CASSRAQTDGYTF.

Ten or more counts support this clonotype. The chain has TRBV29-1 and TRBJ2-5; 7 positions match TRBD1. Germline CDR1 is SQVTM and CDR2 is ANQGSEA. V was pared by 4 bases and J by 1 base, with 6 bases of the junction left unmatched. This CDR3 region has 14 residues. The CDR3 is CSVGLGGFQETQYF. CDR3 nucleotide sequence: TGCAGCGTTGGCTTAGGGGGCTTCCAAGAGACCCAGTACTTC.